Below, 24 T cell receptor beta chains from the same sample are listed, as sequenced in a study of cytomegalovirus exposure and HLA in healthy donors. PCR involved 60 Vbeta and 13 Jbeta primers. Profiling relied on immunoSEQ multiplex PCR, and the TCRdb table lists in-frame clones only, not all of them. This table lists 150,000 to 200,000 clones. Material: PBMCs. These receptors all stem from a woman aged 60-75 years in good health and CMV-seronegative.

The rearrangement links TRBV18 to TRBJ2-2, with TRBD1 matching 9 bases. The length of the CDR3 is 15 residues. The V gene's germline CDR1 is KGHSH and CDR2 LQKENI. J was trimmed by 7 bases and V by 5 bases; bases with no gene match: 8. The CDR3 region is CASSDGQGLYGELFF. CDR3 nucleotides: TGTGCCAGCTCAGACGGACAGGGGCTGTACGGGGAGCTGTTTTTT.

V usage is TRBV5-1 and J usage is TRBJ2-2, with 7 bases that match TRBD1. V shed 3 bases and J 1 base; nucleotides not matched to a gene: 0. This CDR3 is built from 14 residues. Per germline, CDR1 SGHRS and CDR2 YFSETQ. DNA of the CDR3: TGCGCCAGCAGCTGGACAGGGAACACCGGGGAGCTGTTTTTT. Translation: CASSWTGNTGELFF.

Comments on this clone: The identical CDR3 is also encoded by other nucleotide sequences in the sample. This chain links TRBV4-1 with TRBJ1-2; 8 nucleotides line up with TRBD1. Germline CDR1 is MGHRA and CDR2 is YSYEKL. The CDR3 covers 16 residues. V trimming: 4 bases; J trimming: 7 bases; junction bases outside the gene matches: 14. This CDR3 reads CASSPGQGSGSRGYTF. The CDR3 DNA follows: TGCGCCAGCAGCCCCGGACAGGGTAGTGGCTCTCGTGGCTACACCTTC.

This chain joins TRBV11-1 and TRBJ2-5; 10 nucleotides align to TRBD1. Germline V gene sequence: CDR1 SGHAT, CDR2 FQDESV (reference sequence). Trimming cost V 3 bases and J 4 bases; bases outside gene matches: 2. This CDR3 is 14 amino acids long. CDR3 nucleotides: TGTGCCAGCAGCTTCGACAGGGGGCGAGAGACCCAGTACTTC. Its protein is CASSFDRGRETQYF.

The chain links TRBV11-3 to TRBJ2-2; 7 nucleotides match TRBD1. Germline loops: CDR1 SGHNT, CDR2 YENEEA. This CDR3 is built from 14 residues. V shed 2 bases and J 4 bases; nucleotides not matched to a gene: 1. CDR3 sequence: CASSLNRGTGELFF. In DNA form, the CDR3 reads TGTGCCAGCAGCTTAAACAGGGGCACCGGGGAGCTGTTTTTT.

The chain combines TRBV5-1 with TRBJ1-4, with a possible D match to TRBD1 (6 bases). V was trimmed by 4 bases and J by 3 bases, leaving 13 bases between them. Germline CDR1 and CDR2: SGHRS and YFSETQ. CDR3 length equals 15 residues. This chain's CDR3 is CASSRGATANEKLFF. CDR3 bases: TGCGCCAGCAGCCGGGGGGCCACAGCTAATGAAAAACTGTTTTTT. Full variable domain (remainder filled in from reference TRBV5-1 and TRBJ1-4): KAGVTQTPRYLIKTRGQQVTLSCSPISGHRSVSWYQQTPGQGLQFLFEYFSETQRNKGNFPGRFSGRQFSNSRSEMNVSTLELGDSALYLCASSRGATANEKLFFGSGTQLSVL.

The chain combines TRBV2 with TRBJ2-2, with 8 bases fitting TRBD1. Trimming cost V 6 bases and J 1 base; bases outside gene matches: 1. The CDR3 consists of 14 residues. The germline V gene has CDR1 SNHLY and CDR2 FYNNEI. In DNA, the CDR3 is TGTGCCAGCAGCGGGACAGGGAACACCGGGGAGCTGTTTTTT. As protein: CASSGTGNTGELFF.

This chain connects TRBV5-8 to TRBJ2-4, with TRBD1 as a possible D gene (6 bases). CDR1 is SGHTS, CDR2 YDEGEE, per germline. The V gene lost 4 bases and the J gene lost 4 bases, with 12 bases spanning the gap. This CDR3 is 14 amino acids long. In DNA, the CDR3 is TGTGCCAGCAGCCCCGACAGGTTTAAAAACATTCAGTACTTC. It is translated as CASSPDRFKNIQYF. Filled out from reference TRBV5-8 and TRBJ2-4, the complete variable domain reads EAGVTQSPTHLIKTRGQQATLRCSPISGHTSVYWYQQALGLGLQFLLWYDEGEERNRGNFPPRFSGRQFPNYSSELNVNALELEDSALYLCASSPDRFKNIQYFGAGTRLSVL.

CDR3 bases: TGTGCCAGCAGTTTGGCAGGGGCCTCCTACGAGCAGTACTTC. This gives the protein CASSLAGASYEQYF. The chain carries TRBV28 and TRBJ2-7; tentative D call: TRBD1 (6 bases). V lost 3 bases and J 0 bases, leaving 9 bases between the germline ends. There are 14 residues in the CDR3. Germline V gene data show CDR1 as MDHEN and CDR2 as SYDVKM.

The chain combines TRBV29-1 with TRBJ2-7; 8 bases agree with TRBD2. Germline CDR1 SQVTM, CDR2 ANQGSEA. The CDR3 is 14 amino acids. V shed 1 base and J 7 bases; nucleotides not matched to a gene: 9. The CDR3 sequence: CSVEGPGGPGEQYF. In DNA, the CDR3 is TGCAGCGTTGAAGGACCGGGAGGGCCGGGGGAGCAGTACTTC.

The chain couples TRBV27 to TRBJ2-6, with 8 bases fitting TRBD1. CDR3 length: 15 residues. The V gene end was trimmed by 5 bases and the J gene end by 2 bases; junction bases not matched to a gene: 2. The germline gives CDR1 MNHEY, CDR2 SMNVEV (reference sequence). In DNA form, the CDR3 reads TGTGCCAGCAGTGCGACAGGGGCTGGGGCCAACGTCCTGACTTTC. This gives the protein CASSATGAGANVLTF.

V gene TRBV7-9 combines with J gene TRBJ2-1; D might be TRBD2 (5 bases). V was shortened by 0 bases and J by 0 bases, with 9 bases between the two germline ends. The CDR3 has 16 residues. CDR1 and CDR2 (germline): SEHNR, FQNEAQ (reference sequence). The CDR3 is CASSLALGGSYNEQFF. As DNA, the CDR3 is TGTGCCAGCAGCTTAGCCCTCGGAGGCTCCTACAATGAGCAGTTCTTC. The variable domain in full, completed from reference TRBV7-9 and TRBJ2-1, reads DTGVSQNPRHKITKRGQNVTFRCDPISEHNRLYWYRQTLGQGPEFLTYFQNEAQLEKSRLLSDRFSAERPKGSFSTLEIQRTEQGDSAMYLCASSLALGGSYNEQFFGPGTRLTVL.

The J gene is TRBJ2-7, the V gene TRBV27; 8 bases fit TRBD2. V shed 5 bases and J 1 base; nucleotides not matched to a gene: 10. Germline V gives CDR1 MNHEY, CDR2 SMNVEV (reference sequence). This CDR3 contains 16 residues. The CDR3 loop is CASSPFPGLVSYEQYF. CDR3 DNA sequence: TGTGCCAGCAGTCCATTCCCGGGACTAGTTTCCTACGAGCAGTACTTC.

This chain links TRBV5-6 with TRBJ1-1, with no clear D. CDR1 is SGHDT, CDR2 YYEEEE, per germline. The CDR3 sequence is 15 residues long. The V and J ends lost 0 bases and 5 bases respectively, with 14 bases between them. Written as DNA, the CDR3 is TGTGCCAGCAGCTTGGAAGCCGGTGGTCGGACTGAAGCTTTCTTT. Encoded protein: CASSLEAGGRTEAFF.

V gene TRBV30 combines with J gene TRBJ1-5; 9 nucleotides align to TRBD1. Trimming removed 5 bases from V and 3 bases from J; junction bases left unmatched: 2. The V gene's germline CDR1 is GTSNPN and CDR2 SVGIG (reference sequence). CDR3 length equals 13 residues. CDR3 protein: CAWGQGPNQPQHF. The CDR3 bases are TGTGCCTGGGGACAGGGGCCCAATCAGCCCCAGCATTTT.

CDR3: CASRSQGGTYNEQFF. CDR3 bases: TGTGCCAGCAGGTCTCAGGGAGGTACCTACAATGAGCAGTTCTTC. V is TRBV5-4 and J is TRBJ2-1; D perhaps matches TRBD2 (6 bases). With 5 bases removed from V and 2 bases from J, the gap between germline ends came to 14 bases. The CDR3 spans 15 residues. The germline V gene encodes CDR1 SGHNT and CDR2 YYREEE (reference sequence).

The J gene is TRBJ2-2, the V gene TRBV7-9; 12 nucleotides align to TRBD2. Germline-derived CDR1 and CDR2 are SEHNR and FQNEAQ (reference sequence). Trimming cost V 0 bases and J 6 bases; bases outside gene matches: 8. There are 18 residues in the CDR3. CDR3 sequence reads: CASSLATSGGRRSGELFF. The CDR3 nucleotides are TGTGCCAGCAGCTTAGCGACTAGCGGGGGCCGCCGGTCCGGGGAGCTGTTTTTT.

The rearrangement uses TRBV19 and TRBJ2-3, with 11 bases matching TRBD1. With 5 bases clipped from V and 5 bases from J, the junction kept 9 bases outside the gene matches. This CDR3 contains 16 residues. The germline V gene has CDR1 LNHDA and CDR2 SQIVND (reference sequence). As DNA, the CDR3 is TGTGCCAGTAGTCCACTCCGGGACAGGGGGAGAGATACGCAGTATTTT. Translating gives CASSPLRDRGRDTQYF.

The genes are TRBV5-1 and TRBJ2-2; TRBD1 matches at 10 bases. The germline V gene has CDR1 SGHRS and CDR2 YFSETQ. This CDR3 has 17 residues. V lost 0 bases to trimming and J lost 3 bases; unmatched junction nucleotides: 5. CDR3 sequence: CASSLGDRGRHTGELFF. The CDR3, as DNA: TGCGCCAGCAGCTTGGGTGACAGGGGGCGGCACACCGGGGAGCTGTTTTTT.

J is TRBJ2-7 and V is TRBV18; possible D gene TRBD2, 5 bases. This CDR3 region has 14 residues. Germline assignment: CDR1 KGHSH and CDR2 LQKENI. V shed 1 base and J shed 2 bases, with 9 bases lying between them. This chain's CDR3 is CASSPQGDPYEQYF. In nucleotides, the CDR3 is TGTGCCAGCTCACCACAGGGAGATCCCTACGAGCAGTACTTC. The whole variable domain, filled in from reference TRBV18 and TRBJ2-7, reads NAGVMQNPRHLVRRRGQEARLRCSPMKGHSHVYWYRQLPEEGLKFMVYLQKENIIDESGMPKERFSAEFPKEGPSILRIQQVVRGDSAAYFCASSPQGDPYEQYFGPGTRLTVT.

The chain carries TRBV4-2 and TRBJ1-5; maybe TRBD1 (5 bases). Germline CDR1 is LGHNA and CDR2 is YNFKEQ. V gave up 0 bases and J gave up 7 bases, with 19 bases separating them. The CDR3 spans 17 residues. For the CDR3, the DNA is TGTGCCAGCAGCCAAGAATGGGGGGGAGAGCAGTCACAGCCCCAGCATTTT. Translating gives CASSQEWGGEQSQPQHF.

The chain recombines TRBV2 with TRBJ2-5; 9 positions agree with TRBD2. The CDR3 loop spans 15 amino acids. CDR1 and CDR2 (germline): SNHLY, FYNNEI. After removal of 5 bases from V and 5 bases from J, the junction contained 9 bases not matched to a gene. CDR3: CASSQIAGAVETQYF. The CDR3 coding sequence is TGTGCCAGCAGTCAAATAGCGGGAGCAGTTGAGACCCAGTACTTC.

The CDR3 bases are TGCGCCAGCAGCTTGGGGACAGGGGTTACAGAGACCCAGTACTTC. Residues: CASSLGTGVTETQYF. The chain combines TRBV5-1 with TRBJ2-5; 9 positions agree with TRBD1. V lost 0 bases, J lost 4 bases, and 4 bases stayed unmatched. Germline V gene data show CDR1 as SGHRS and CDR2 as YFSETQ. The CDR3 sequence is 15 residues long. The complete variable domain, with remaining parts taken from reference TRBV5-1 and TRBJ2-5, reads KAGVTQTPRYLIKTRGQQVTLSCSPISGHRSVSWYQQTPGQGLQFLFEYFSETQRNKGNFPGRFSGRQFSNSRSEMNVSTLELGDSALYLCASSLGTGVTETQYFGPGTRLLVL.

This chain uses TRBV6-6 with TRBJ2-7; TRBD2 matches 15 bases. Germline V gives CDR1 MNHNY, CDR2 SVGAGI (reference sequence). V was clipped by 6 bases and J by 7 bases; unmatched bases: 7. The CDR3 has 15 amino acids. The CDR3 loop reads CASSPGLAGGREQYF. CDR3 DNA sequence: TGTGCCAGCAGCCCCGGACTAGCGGGGGGGCGGGAGCAGTACTTC.